The 21 T cell receptor beta chains reported below all come from one sample, sequenced in a study of blood T cell repertoires in COVID-19. Here immunoSEQ multiplex PCR was the method, and the copy in TCRdb shows in-frame clones only, minus some. In the table there are around 480,000 clones, 75% to 90% of which are singletons. Material: PBMCs or T cells enriched from blood (not recorded which). Receptors originate from a young woman who had recovered from COVID-19.

This rearrangement joins TRBV27 to TRBJ2-6; 9 nucleotides line up with TRBD1. Germline CDR1 MNHEY, CDR2 SMNVEV (reference sequence). The trim removed 4 bases at V and 0 bases at J, leaving 13 bases unmatched. CDR3 length: 20 residues. CDR3 sequence reads: CASSSLRQGVGFSGANVLTF. For the CDR3, the DNA is TGTGCCAGCAGTTCACTCCGACAGGGGGTTGGCTTCTCTGGGGCCAACGTCCTGACTTTC.

The rearrangement joins TRBV10-1 to TRBJ1-5, with 7 bases that match TRBD1. Germline-derived CDR1 and CDR2 are WNHNN and SYGVQD (reference sequence). Losses at the gene ends were 5 bases for V and 0 bases for J; bases not matched to a gene: 16. The CDR3 is made up of 19 amino acids. CDR3 loop: CASSFRTGKGPNSNQPQHF. CDR3 bases: TGCGCCAGCAGTTTCAGGACAGGTAAGGGGCCTAATAGCAATCAGCCCCAGCATTTT.

The rearrangement uses TRBV6-5 and TRBJ2-7, with 8 nucleotides matching TRBD2. Germline-derived CDR1 and CDR2 are MNHEY and SVGAGI. Trimming removed 5 bases from V and 1 base from J; junction bases left unmatched: 4. The CDR3 has 14 residues. This CDR3 reads CASSTGGASYEQYF. The CDR3 DNA reads as TGTGCCAGCAGTACGGGGGGGGCTTCCTACGAGCAGTACTTC.

The V and J genes are TRBV7-2 and TRBJ2-5, with TRBD1 matching over 7 bases. V dropped 1 base and J dropped 5; count of bases not matched to a gene: 7. This CDR3 comprises 15 residues. Germline lookup yields CDR1 SGHTA and CDR2 FQGNSA. CDR3 sequence reads: CASSLEGAPGETQYF. In nucleotides, the CDR3 is TGTGCCAGCAGCTTAGAGGGGGCCCCCGGGGAGACCCAGTACTTC.

This clone has a count of ten or more. The CDR3 region has the DNA TGCGCCAGCAGCGCAGGGGTCGCTAACTATGGCTACACCTTC. It translates to CASSAGVANYGYTF. The V gene is TRBV5-1, the J gene TRBJ1-2; TRBD1 is a possible D gene (6 bases). V was shortened by 4 bases and J by 0 bases, with 10 bases between the two germline ends. Germline V lookup: CDR1 SGHRS, CDR2 YFSETQ. CDR3 length: 14 residues.

The chain uses TRBV20-1 and TRBJ2-7; perhaps TRBD1 as D (6 bases). Germline V gene data show CDR1 as DFQATT and CDR2 as SNEGSKA (reference sequence). This CDR3 spans 11 amino acids. The V and J ends lost 5 bases and 6 bases respectively, with 11 bases between them. The CDR3 loop reads CSADATGEQYF. CDR3 nucleotides: TGCAGTGCTGATGCGACAGGCGAGCAGTACTTC.

This chain joins TRBV30 and TRBJ2-3; tentative D call: TRBD2 (6 bases). Germline values: CDR1 GTSNPN, CDR2 SVGIG (reference sequence). Trimming removed 7 bases from V and 4 bases from J, with 12 bases in between. The CDR3 totals 12 residues. CDR3: CAFRLDPDTQYF. DNA of the CDR3: TGTGCCTTCCGACTAGATCCAGATACGCAGTATTTT.

This chain connects TRBV5-1 to TRBJ1-1, with D perhaps matching TRBD1 (6 bases). The V and J ends lost 5 bases and 4 bases respectively, with 18 bases between them. Germline-derived CDR1 and CDR2 are SGHRS and YFSETQ. The CDR3 loop spans 15 amino acids. The CDR3 protein is CASSKVEDSRTEAFF. The CDR3, as DNA: TGCGCCAGCAGTAAAGTGGAGGACAGCCGCACTGAAGCTTTCTTT.

V gene TRBV11-2 combines with J gene TRBJ2-3; 8 bases align to TRBD2. Germline assignment: CDR1 SGHAT and CDR2 FQNNGV. There are 17 residues in the CDR3. V lost 5 bases, J lost 3 bases, and 13 bases stayed unmatched. The CDR3: CASSPRFNGGATDTQYF. Here the CDR3 DNA reads TGTGCCAGCAGCCCACGCTTCAACGGGGGGGCAACAGATACGCAGTATTTT. The full variable domain, its missing parts supplied by reference TRBV11-2 and TRBJ2-3, is EAGVAQSPRYKIIEKRQSVAFWCNPISGHATLYWYQQILGQGPKLLIQFQNNGVVDDSQLPKDRFSAERLKGVDSTLKIQPAKLEDSAVYLCASSPRFNGGATDTQYFGPGTRLTVL.

This clone was detected a few times. V usage is TRBV3-1 (or the pseudogene TRBV3-2) and J usage is TRBJ2-1; TRBD2 matches at 14 bases. CDR3 length equals 19 residues. V trimming: 4 bases; J trimming: 2 bases; junction bases outside the gene matches: 10. From germline, CDR1 is LGHDT and CDR2 YNNKEL (reference sequence). CDR3 loop: CASSPRTSGGYLTYNEQFF. In DNA form, the CDR3 reads TGTGCCAGCAGCCCTCGGACTAGCGGGGGGTACCTAACCTACAATGAGCAGTTCTTC.

The chain is built from TRBV11-2 and TRBJ1-1; 7 nucleotides agree with TRBD1. With 2 bases clipped from V and 5 bases from J, the junction kept 8 bases outside the gene matches. CDR3 length: 15 residues. CDR1 and CDR2 from the germline V gene are SGHAT and FQNNGV. The CDR3 loop is CASSLWAAGGTEAFF. CDR3 nucleotide sequence: TGTGCCAGCAGCTTATGGGCGGCAGGGGGAACTGAAGCTTTCTTT.

The chain recombines TRBV2 with TRBJ1-6; 8 bases map to TRBD1. The V and J ends lost 8 bases and 3 bases, in that order; junction bases with no gene match: 3. Germline CDR1 reads SNHLY; CDR2 reads FYNNEI. The CDR3 spans 14 residues. The CDR3 bases are TGTGCCAGCTTTACAGGGGGCTATAATTCACCCCTCCACTTT. Translation gives CASFTGGYNSPLHF.

The chain combines TRBV5-6 with TRBJ2-7; D might be TRBD1 (6 bases). V lost 2 bases and J lost 7, with 16 bases in between. Per the germline V gene, CDR1 is SGHDT and CDR2 is YYEEEE. This CDR3 region has 14 residues. The CDR3 spells CASSFTGFASEQYF. CDR3 in DNA: TGTGCCAGCAGCTTCACAGGGTTCGCGAGTGAGCAGTACTTC.

The rearrangement joins TRBV7-8 to TRBJ1-6; D unclear. CDR3 size: 16 residues. Germline V gene data show CDR1 as SGHVS and CDR2 as FQNEAQ. V gave up 5 bases and J gave up 2 bases, with 13 bases separating them. The CDR3: CASSPRRLPYNSPLHF. CDR3 bases: TGTGCCAGCAGCCCCCGGAGGTTGCCCTATAATTCACCCCTCCACTTT.

The chain links TRBV5-1 to TRBJ2-3; 9 nucleotides line up with TRBD2. CDR3 length: 16 residues. Germline assignment: CDR1 SGHRS and CDR2 YFSETQ. V gave up 0 bases and J gave up 4 bases; unmatched junction bases: 6. CDR3 in DNA: TGCGCCAGCAGCTTGGATGGCGGGGGGGCCGCAGATACGCAGTATTTT. This gives the protein CASSLDGGGAADTQYF.

This clone was recorded once. Here the CDR3 reads CASNGFSGANVLTF. Here the CDR3 DNA reads TGTGCCAGCAACGGTTTCTCTGGGGCCAACGTCCTGACTTTC. J is TRBJ2-6 and V is TRBV28; D is ambiguous. Germline CDR1 and CDR2: MDHEN and SYDVKM. The CDR3 spans 14 residues. V gave up 7 bases and J gave up 0 bases, with 7 bases separating them.

The chain carries TRBV6-5 and TRBJ1-5; possibly TRBD1 for D (5 bases). Germline V gene data show CDR1 as MNHEY and CDR2 as SVGAGI. The CDR3 contains 14 residues. The ends were cut back, 3 bases at V and 5 bases at J, with 11 bases in the middle. CDR3 sequence: CASSYNRGYQPQHF. CDR3 DNA: TGTGCCAGCAGTTATAACCGGGGGTATCAGCCCCAGCATTTT.

The gene calls are TRBV2 and TRBJ2-5; D perhaps matches TRBD1 (8 bases). The CDR3 totals 14 residues. Trimming took 6 bases from V and 4 from J, leaving 15 bases between them. Germline V gene sequence: CDR1 SNHLY, CDR2 FYNNEI. The CDR3 loop is CASSPNRGGETQYF. The CDR3 DNA sequence: TGTGCCAGCAGCCCGAACAGGGGGGGAGAGACCCAGTACTTC.

V and J are TRBV3-1 (or the pseudogene TRBV3-2) and TRBJ1-5; D is unclear. Between the trimmed V and J ends, which lost 8 bases and 0 bases, there was a span of 8 bases. CDR1 and CDR2 from the germline V gene are LGHDT and YNNKEL (reference sequence). This CDR3 region has 13 residues. In DNA form, the CDR3 reads TGTGCCAGCCGAGGGAGTAGCAATCAGCCCCAGCATTTT. Its protein is CASRGSSNQPQHF.

This chain connects TRBV5-8 to TRBJ2-7, with a possible D match to TRBD1 (5 bases). The length of the CDR3 is 14 residues. The germline V gene encodes CDR1 SGHTS and CDR2 YDEGEE. V was shortened by 2 bases and J by 6 bases, with 15 bases between the two germline ends. The CDR3 nucleotides read TGTGCCAGCAGCTTCGGACACCTACAAGGCGAGCAGTACTTC. This translates into CASSFGHLQGEQYF.

This rearrangement joins TRBV24-1 to TRBJ2-1; TRBD1 agrees at 8 bases. Germline lookup yields CDR1 KGHDR and CDR2 SFDVKD. This CDR3 spans 15 amino acids. Trimming at V came to 4 bases and at J to 12 bases, leaving 13 bases not matched to a gene. The CDR3 nucleotides read TGTGCCACCAGTGAGAGAACCGGACAGGGAGGCACGCAGTTCTTC. This translates into CATSERTGQGGTQFF.